This entry features one T cell receptor beta chain sequence. Its cognate antigen is unknown. This specimen comes from a study of CD8+CD57+ T cells in acquired aplastic anemia. As for the study in general: Yields of DNA that came from sorted CD4+ and CD8+ cells averaged roughly 3.2 ug. Study-level points and caveats: Both patients and controls carried the same twenty-nine CD8+ CDR3 sequences.

CDR1 and CDR2 from the germline V gene are SGHTA and FQGNSA. The ends were cut back, 5 bases at V and 7 bases at J, with 15 bases in the middle. The CDR3 is 14 amino acids. Template material for TCR beta VDJ and CDR3 profiling consisted of genomic DNA. TCRdb called the reads again in MiXCR, with one record for every CDR3 protein. The data show roughly 160,000 distinct CDR3 sequences, about three fifths seen once. The J gene is TRBJ2-1, the V gene TRBV7-2; D might be TRBD1 (5 bases). The sample comprised sorted CD4+, CD8+, or CD8+CD57+ T cells (not recorded which) from PBMCs. This sequence was found in a human donor in good health. The CDR3 sequence: CASSPGARVNEQFF. CDR3 nucleotides: TGTGCCAGCAGCCCCGGAGCCAGGGTGAATGAGCAGTTCTTC.